Listed below are T cell receptor beta chains from one sample, sequenced in a study of post-analysis software for immune sequencing data. TCRdb reanalysed the PCR reads using MiXCR and keeps one entry per CDR3 protein. Among 250,000 to 300,000 distinct CDR3 sequences, 36% were seen once, and the ten largest hold 4% to 6%. Sequenced input: blood. Receptors were obtained from a girl under 18 with multiple sclerosis. CDR3s include the opening cysteine and the closing phenylalanine or tryptophan. Each record gives: J gene, V gene, clone size, D gene, CDR3 DNA, CDR3 protein. A D gene is named only where the DNA matches it firmly. Only part of the rows carry a size: once, few, many, or a class if the clone is expanded.

J: TRBJ2-7; V: TRBV4-1; size: many; D: TRBD2; DNA: TGCGCCAGCAGCCAAGATCAGACGGGAGGGCCGGGAGAGCAGTACTTC; CDR3: CASSQDQTGGPGEQYF
J: TRBJ1-1; V: TRBV10-3; size: many; D: NA; DNA: TGTGCCATCAGTGAGTCAAAGGCCCATGAAGCTTTCTTT; CDR3: CAISESKAHEAFF
J: TRBJ2-7; V: TRBV28; size: few; D: TRBD1; DNA: TGTGCCAGCAGTCTCACCGGGACAGGGGGCGAGCAGTACTTC; CDR3: CASSLTGTGGEQYF
J: TRBJ1-2; V: TRBV19; size: NA; D: TRBD1; DNA: TGTGCCAGTAGTATCACAGGGGGCCGTTTGGGCTATGGCTACACCTTC; CDR3: CASSITGGRLGYGYTF
J: TRBJ1-6; V: TRBV2; size: NA; D: NA; DNA: TGTGCCAGCCGGACAGCCCTGGGGGAGCTCCACTTT; CDR3: CASRTALGELHF
J: TRBJ1-2; V: TRBV6-1; size: NA; D: NA; DNA: TGTGCCAGCAGTGAAAGGGGCCCCCTTGGCCACACCTTC; CDR3: CASSERGPLGHTF
J: TRBJ1-5; V: TRBV5-6; size: many; D: NA; DNA: TGTGCCAGCAGCTTATCGGGCAGTAGCAATCAGCCCCAGCATTTT; CDR3: CASSLSGSSNQPQHF
J: TRBJ2-1; V: TRBV4-1; size: many; D: NA; DNA: TGCGCCAGCAGCCAAGCCTTTTTGCGGGCGAGGCAGCTGGGTGACAATGAGCAGTTCTTC; CDR3: CASSQAFLRARQLGDNEQFF
J: TRBJ1-2; V: TRBV3-1; size: many; D: NA; DNA: TGTGCCAGCAGCCAATCCTCGACACCCTATGGCTACACCTTC; CDR3: CASSQSSTPYGYTF
J: TRBJ1-2; V: TRBV28; size: NA; D: TRBD1; DNA: TGTGCCAGCAGGTTTTCGCAAACAGGGGCGGGCTACACCTTC; CDR3: CASRFSQTGAGYTF
J: TRBJ2-7; V: TRBV6-6; size: NA; D: NA; DNA: TGTGCCAGCAGTCTATCCTACGAGCAGGACTTC; CDR3: CASSLSYEQDF
J: TRBJ2-5; V: TRBV20-1; size: few; D: NA; DNA: TGCAGTGCTAGACACCCTGGTAAAAAAGAGACCCAGTACTTC; CDR3: CSARHPGKKETQYF
J: TRBJ2-1; V: TRBV5-1; size: many; D: TRBD1; DNA: TGCGCCAGCAGCTCCACAGGGGTGGTTTACAATGAGCAGTTCTTC; CDR3: CASSSTGVVYNEQFF
J: TRBJ2-1; V: TRBV20-1; size: many; D: TRBD2; DNA: TGCAGTGCTAGCCAGATAGCGGGAGGGACCCTAGATGAGCAGTTCTTC; CDR3: CSASQIAGGTLDEQFF
J: TRBJ2-1; V: TRBV6-5; size: many; D: TRBD2; DNA: TGTGCCAGCAGTCAGCTAGCGGGATCCTACAATGAGCAGTTCTTC; CDR3: CASSQLAGSYNEQFF
J: TRBJ2-7; V: TRBV10-3; size: few; D: TRBD1; DNA: TGTGCCATCAGTGAAGACAGGGCATACGAGCAGTACTTC; CDR3: CAISEDRAYEQYF
J: TRBJ1-5; V: TRBV7-2; size: NA; D: NA; DNA: TGTGCCAGCAGCCTGGGCCTTTTAAGCAATCAGCCCCAGCATTTT; CDR3: CASSLGLLSNQPQHF
J: TRBJ1-5; V: TRBV5-1; size: NA; D: NA; DNA: TGCACCAGCAGCTTGGACGTGGGTCAGCCCCAGCATTTT; CDR3: CTSSLDVGQPQHF
J: TRBJ2-1; V: TRBV7-9; size: many; D: TRBD2; DNA: TGTGCCAGCAGCTTAAGCGGGGTCTCCTACAATGAGCAGTTCTTC; CDR3: CASSLSGVSYNEQFF